This is a list of T cell receptor beta chains from one sample in a study of radiotherapy plus CTLA-4 blockade in lung cancer. The repertoire was sequenced with immunoSEQ multiplex PCR; TCRdb's copy has only in-frame clones and lacks some. Of approximately 85,000 clones listed, roughly 86% are singletons. This specimen was peripheral blood, taken from a patient treated with radiotherapy plus ipilimumab. The receptors originated from a human donor with non-small cell lung cancer who had a partial response to radiotherapy plus ipilimumab. Each CDR3 is given with its conserved first and last residue. The D gene is left open where the match is weak. A clone size is listed for some rows: how often the clone was seen (once, few, many), or a class if it is expanded.

D gene,clone size,V gene,J gene,CDR3 DNA,CDR3 protein
TRBD1,.,TRBV10-1,TRBJ2-7,TGCGCCAGCGGCATGGGACAGGGATCCTACGAGCAGTACTTC,CASGMGQGSYEQYF
TRBD1,.,TRBV7-9,TRBJ2-7,TGTGCCAGCAGCTTAGGGGGGACAGGGGGCTACGAGCAGTACTTC,CASSLGGTGGYEQYF
.,once,TRBV11-3,TRBJ1-1,TGTGCCAGCAGCTTAGATGGGCAGAACACTGAAGCTTTCTTT,CASSLDGQNTEAFF
.,.,TRBV6-9,TRBJ1-1,TGTGCCAGCAGTGACATGCTTACGATGAACACTGAAGCTTTCTTT,CASSDMLTMNTEAFF
TRBD2,.,TRBV29-1,TRBJ2-1,TGCAGCGTTCAGACCGGGACTAGCGAGCGTGAGCAGTTCTTC,CSVQTGTSEREQFF
.,.,TRBV7-8,TRBJ1-5,TGTGCCAGCAGCTCTCCCAATCAGCCCCAGCATTTT,CASSSPNQPQHF
.,once,TRBV5-1,TRBJ2-1,TGCGCCAGCAGCTATAGTTCGAGGAAAACCTACAATGAGCAGTTCTTC,CASSYSSRKTYNEQFF
.,.,TRBV7-9,TRBJ1-2,TGTGCCAGCAGCTTAGCGGTGTCAGGCTATGGCTACACCTTC,CASSLAVSGYGYTF
TRBD2,.,TRBV7-9,TRBJ2-7,TGTGCCAGCAGCGAATATCTGGCTAGCGGGAGCTACGAGCAGTACTTC,CASSEYLASGSYEQYF
.,.,TRBV5-6,TRBJ2-3,TGTGCCAGCAGCTTGGTTTGGCTAGAGAGAGATACGCAGTATTTT,CASSLVWLERDTQYF
TRBD2,.,TRBV19,TRBJ2-3,TGTGCCAGTAGTATAAGTGCGGGAGGGGTGGTAGATACGCAGTATTTT,CASSISAGGVVDTQYF
TRBD1,.,TRBV7-9,TRBJ2-2,TGTGCCAGCAGCGAGACCAGGGGGAAGGGCACCGGGGAGCTGTTTTTT,CASSETRGKGTGELFF
.,.,TRBV2,TRBJ2-2,TGTGCCAGCAGTGCAGAGAACACCGGGGAGCTGTTTTTT,CASSAENTGELFF
TRBD1,.,TRBV4-2,TRBJ2-3,TGTGCCAGCAGCCCCCGAAAAAGGGGACAGGCCAACTACACAGATACGCGGTATTTT,CASSPRKRGQANYTDTRYF
TRBD2,.,TRBV4-1,TRBJ2-2,TGCGCCAGCAGCCAAGGGGGACTAGCGGGAGTTGGGACCGGGGAGCTGTTTTTT,CASSQGGLAGVGTGELFF
.,.,TRBV7-8,TRBJ2-7,TGTGCCAGCAGCTTAGAAGCGCGGTACGAGCAGTACTTC,CASSLEARYEQYF
TRBD1,.,TRBV6-5,TRBJ1-2,TGTGCCAGCAGTCCGATGACAGGGATCGGCTACACCTTC,CASSPMTGIGYTF
.,.,TRBV11-3,TRBJ2-7,TGTGCCAGCAGCTTAAGCTCAGCGGATTCCTACGAGCAGTACTTC,CASSLSSADSYEQYF
TRBD2,.,TRBV5-1,TRBJ2-1,TGCGCCAGCACCTCCACCCGGGCCGGGACTAGCGGGTACAATGAGCAGTTCTTC,CASTSTRAGTSGYNEQFF
.,.,TRBV11-2,TRBJ1-5,TGTGCCAGCAGCTTACAGGGTATAAGCAATCAGCCCCAGCATTTT,CASSLQGISNQPQHF
.,.,TRBV27,TRBJ2-2,TGTGCCAGCAGTTTATGGGGGACAGGGGAGCTGTTTTTT,CASSLWGTGELFF
.,.,TRBV5-6,TRBJ1-5,TGTGCCAGCACTAAGAAATTCAGCACGGGGGGCAATCAGCCCCAGCATTTT,CASTKKFSTGGNQPQHF
TRBD1,.,TRBV5-1,TRBJ2-7,TGCGCCAGCAGCCCCGACAGGGCCCCGACCTCCTACGAGCAGTACTTC,CASSPDRAPTSYEQYF
.,.,TRBV4-2,TRBJ2-7,TGTGCCAGCCGACACCTGGGGGGGGCTAGCACCTACGAGCAGTACTTC,CASRHLGGASTYEQYF
.,.,TRBV7-9,TRBJ1-1,TGTGCCAGCAGCTACGCCGGCGGCACTGAAGCTTTCTTT,CASSYAGGTEAFF
.,.,TRBV4-1,TRBJ2-2,TGCGCCAGCAGCCGGGGCAGGGACGGGGAGCTGTTTTTT,CASSRGRDGELFF
TRBD1,.,TRBV9,TRBJ1-2,TGTGCCAGCAGCCCGGGTCCCGGGACAGGGACCTATGGCTACACCTTC,CASSPGPGTGTYGYTF
.,few,TRBV7-9,TRBJ1-2,TGTGCCAGCAGCATTGGGGGGGATAGTCTCTTC,CASSIGGDSLF
.,.,TRBV7-9,TRBJ2-6,TGTGCCAGCAGCCGCGGACAGTCTGGGGCCAACGTCCTGACTTTC,CASSRGQSGANVLTF
.,.,TRBV5-6,TRBJ2-7,TGTGCCAGCAGCTTGATCCCCAACTACGAGCAGTACTTC,CASSLIPNYEQYF
TRBD1,once,TRBV4-3,TRBJ1-2,TGCGCCAGCAGCCACACGACAGGGCCCGGTGGCTACACCTTC,CASSHTTGPGGYTF
.,.,TRBV6-1,TRBJ2-5,TGTGCCAGCAGTGTAATGACACCTCAAGAGACCCAGTACTTC,CASSVMTPQETQYF
TRBD2,.,TRBV6-6,TRBJ2-5,TGTGCCAGCACAACCGGGGGAGGGGAAGAGACCCAGTACTTC,CASTTGGGEETQYF
.,.,TRBV21-1,TRBJ1-3,TGTGCCAGCAGCAAAGATGTGGAGGGCCGCTCTGGAAACACCATATATTTT,CASSKDVEGRSGNTIYF
.,.,TRBV30,TRBJ1-2,TGTGCCTGGAGTTCAACAGGGTTTGATGGCTACACCTTC,CAWSSTGFDGYTF
.,.,TRBV5-1,TRBJ1-2,TGCGCCAGCAGCTTGGCACTATCGGCTAACTATGGCTACACCTTC,CASSLALSANYGYTF
TRBD1,.,TRBV7-2,TRBJ2-5,TGTGCCAGCAGCTTATCGGGGAGAGTTCGGGACAGACAGACCCAGTACTTC,CASSLSGRVRDRQTQYF
.,.,TRBV19,TRBJ2-1,TGTGCCAGTAGTATGGAAAACGGGGAGTACTACAATGAACAGTTCTTC,CASSMENGEYYNEQFF
.,.,TRBV28,TRBJ2-5,TGTGCCAGCAGTTTTCTAGAGACCCAGTACTTC,CASSFLETQYF
.,once,TRBV9,TRBJ1-6,TGTGCCAGCAGCGTAGACTCCGAAAGCTCCTATAATTCACCCCTCCACTTT,CASSVDSESSYNSPLHF
.,few,TRBV28,TRBJ1-2,TGTGCCAGCAGCCAGATCTATGGCTACACCTTC,CASSQIYGYTF
TRBD1,.,TRBV6-1,TRBJ1-2,TGTGCCAGCACCTTAACAGACAGGGTAAACTATGGCTACACCTTC,CASTLTDRVNYGYTF
TRBD2,.,TRBV15,TRBJ2-1,TGTGCCACCAGCTTAGCGGGAGAGTTCTCGGGCTACAATGAGCAGTTCTTC,CATSLAGEFSGYNEQFF
TRBD1,.,TRBV30,TRBJ1-5,TGTGCCTGGAGTGCTCGGGCAACGGGACAGAATAGCAATCAGCCCCAGCATTTT,CAWSARATGQNSNQPQHF
TRBD1,.,TRBV6-5,TRBJ1-5,TGTGCCAGCAGCAGGGGACAGGCAGGTCAGCCCCAGCATTTT,CASSRGQAGQPQHF
.,.,TRBV5-1,TRBJ2-4,TGCGCCAGCAGCTTGGCGAGCGGGAAGGGGGACATTCAGTACTTC,CASSLASGKGDIQYF
TRBD1,.,TRBV11-2,TRBJ1-5,TGTGCCAGCAGCTGGGGACAGGGGCCCAATCAGCCCCAGCATTTT,CASSWGQGPNQPQHF